Following are 8 T cell receptor beta chains from one sample sequenced in a study of beta chain features in type 1 diabetes. cDNA synthesis used the whole RNA isolate, giving expressed TCRB sequences. TCRdb keeps only in-frame clones here, not all; method: immunoSEQ multiplex PCR. The sample consists of 200,000 to 250,000 clones, about a tenth of them appearing once. Material for sequencing was central memory CD4+ T cells from blood. Every receptor here comes from a young man in good health.

This clone was seen a handful of times. The chain links TRBV28 to TRBJ2-1; 7 positions match TRBD1. J was trimmed by 7 bases and V by 4 bases; bases with no gene match: 10. The CDR3 loop spans 15 amino acids. Germline values: CDR1 MDHEN, CDR2 SYDVKM. The CDR3 protein is CASSSRGQPRNEQFF. DNA of the CDR3: TGTGCCAGCAGTTCCCGGGGACAGCCGAGGAATGAGCAGTTCTTC. Combining the CDR3 with reference TRBV28 and TRBJ2-1 gives the whole variable domain DVKVTQSSRYLVKRTGEKVFLECVQDMDHENMFWYRQDPGLGLRLIYFSYDVKMKEKGDIPEGYSVSREKKERFSLILESASTNQTSMYLCASSSRGQPRNEQFFGPGTRLTVL.

This clone was seen a handful of times. The rearrangement uses TRBV7-8 and TRBJ2-3, with 7 nucleotides matching TRBD1. The CDR3 runs 15 residues. The V and J ends lost 3 bases and 4 bases, in that order; junction bases with no gene match: 7. Looked up from germline, CDR1 is SGHVS and CDR2 is FQNEAQ. Here the CDR3 reads CASSLRGPSADTQYF. The CDR3 coding sequence is TGTGCCAGCAGCTTGAGGGGGCCTTCCGCAGATACGCAGTATTTT.

The CDR3 coding sequence is TGTGCCAGCAGCCGGACGGATGGCTACACCTTC. Translated, it gives CASSRTDGYTF. The chain is built from TRBV7-9 and TRBJ1-2, with D unresolved. This CDR3 is 11 amino acids long. Trimming pared 5 bases from V and 6 bases from J, leaving 7 bases between. Germline CDR1 SEHNR, CDR2 FQNEAQ (reference sequence). Filled out from reference TRBV7-9 and TRBJ1-2, the complete variable domain reads DTGVSQNPRHKITKRGQNVTFRCDPISEHNRLYWYRQTLGQGPEFLTYFQNEAQLEKSRLLSDRFSAERPKGSFSTLEIQRTEQGDSAMYLCASSRTDGYTFGSGTRLTVV.

This clone was seen many times. The chain is built from TRBV7-3 and TRBJ2-6, with a possible D match to TRBD2 (6 bases). This CDR3 spans 16 amino acids. Trimming removed 5 bases from V and 2 bases from J, with 13 bases in between. CDR1 SGHTA and CDR2 FQGTGA come from the germline V gene. The CDR3 reads CASSPSGGAGANVLTF. CDR3 in DNA: TGTGCCAGCAGCCCCAGTGGAGGGGCTGGGGCCAACGTCCTGACTTTC. The complete variable domain, with remaining parts taken from reference TRBV7-3 and TRBJ2-6, reads GAGVSQTPSNKVTEKGKYVELRCDPISGHTALYWYRQSLGQGPEFLIYFQGTGAADDSGLPNDRFFAVRPEGSVSTLKIQRTERGDSAVYLCASSPSGGAGANVLTFGAGSRLTVL.

This clone turned up a few times. The chain is built from TRBV30 and TRBJ2-5; possibly TRBD1 for D (5 bases). Germline V gives CDR1 GTSNPN, CDR2 SVGIG (reference sequence). This CDR3 spans 12 amino acids. The V and J ends lost 1 base and 10 bases respectively, with 13 bases between them. The CDR3 spells CAWSAHDSNQYF. For the CDR3, the DNA is TGTGCCTGGAGTGCGCACGACAGTAACCAGTACTTC.

The rearrangement uses TRBV2 and TRBJ1-2; no definite D call. This CDR3 has 14 amino acids. The germline gives CDR1 SNHLY, CDR2 FYNNEI. V was clipped by 4 bases and J by 7 bases, with 16 bases between them. CDR3 bases: TGTGCCAGCAGTGGAGATGGTGCCCCCGGTGGCTACACCTTC. Translated: CASSGDGAPGGYTF.

In its sample, this clone was seen many times. V gene TRBV21-1 combines with J gene TRBJ2-1. TRBV21-1 is termed a pseudogene. The CDR3 consists of 12 residues. The CDR3 protein is CASRTLLPEQFF. Here the CDR3 DNA reads TGTGCCAGCAGGACCTTACTTCCTGAGCAGTTCTTC.

The chain uses TRBV2 and TRBJ1-4, with D possibly TRBD1 on 6 matching bases. This CDR3 has 12 amino acids. Germline assignment: CDR1 SNHLY and CDR2 FYNNEI. Trimming stripped 7 bases from V and 7 bases from J, with 10 bases between. CDR3 loop: CASKQGGEKLFF. The CDR3 bases are TGTGCCAGCAAACAGGGTGGTGAAAAACTGTTTTTT.